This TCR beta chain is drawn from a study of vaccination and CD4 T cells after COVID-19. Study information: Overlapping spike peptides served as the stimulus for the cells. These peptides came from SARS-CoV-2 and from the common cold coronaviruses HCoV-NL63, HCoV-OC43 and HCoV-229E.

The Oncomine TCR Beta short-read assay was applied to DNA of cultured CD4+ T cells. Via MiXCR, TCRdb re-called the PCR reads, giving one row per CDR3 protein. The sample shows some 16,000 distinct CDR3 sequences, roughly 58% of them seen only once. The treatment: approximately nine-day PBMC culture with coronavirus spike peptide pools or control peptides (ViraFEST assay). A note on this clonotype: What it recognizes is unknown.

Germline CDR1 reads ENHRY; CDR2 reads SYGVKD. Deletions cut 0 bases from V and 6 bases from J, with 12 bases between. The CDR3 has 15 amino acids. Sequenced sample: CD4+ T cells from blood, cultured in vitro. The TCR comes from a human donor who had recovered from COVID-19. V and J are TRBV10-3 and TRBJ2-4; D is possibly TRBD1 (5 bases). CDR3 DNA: TGTGCCATCAGTGAGTCCGGCAGGGATAGAAACATTCAGTACTTC. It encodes CAISESGRDRNIQYF.